This T cell receptor (beta chain) was sequenced in a study of blood T cell repertoires in COVID-19. Study background: Samples representing acute and convalescent COVID-19 were sourced from the United States, Italy and Spain. From T cells, B-cell-depleted T cells, or PBMCs came the material, which was cDNA or gDNA.

This clone was detected once. This CDR3 has 16 amino acids. V dropped 1 base and J dropped 2 bases, with 14 bases sitting between them. From germline, CDR1 is SGHVS and CDR2 FQNEAQ. The authors' processing: Reference gene primer amplification in the assay estimated nucleated cell counts. Libraries were prepared by immunoSEQ multiplex PCR; TCRdb keeps only in-frame clonotypes and omits some of them. V and J calls and clone size are as listed in that table; D and trimming were resolved from the DNA. The table includes over 200,000 clones, approximately 86% detected once. This chain links TRBV7-8 with TRBJ1-2, with D tentatively TRBD1 (6 bases). The TCR was taken from a woman aged 30 to 39 who had recovered from COVID-19. Material: peripheral blood. DNA for the CDR3: TGTGCCAGCAGCTTAGTCCCAGGGGCCCCGAACTATGGCTACACCTTC. Its translation: CASSLVPGAPNYGYTF.